Reported below is one T cell receptor beta chain. These data come from a study of cytomegalovirus exposure and HLA in healthy donors. The PCR used 60 Vbeta and 13 Jbeta primers. The data were produced by immunoSEQ multiplex PCR, yet TCRdb's version contains in-frame clones alone and is incomplete. The repertoire includes about 150,000 clones, about 82% of them detected once, and 1% sits in the top ten. Germline CDR1 is SGDLS and CDR2 is YYNGEE. Germline trimming cut 1 base from V and 10 bases from J; bases unmatched to any gene: 5. CDR3 length: 13 residues. The sequencing sample was made of PBMCs. This chain joins TRBV9 and TRBJ2-1, with 7 bases identical to TRBD2. The sequence derives from a woman aged 45-65 years in good health and CMV-seropositive. The CDR3 DNA reads as TGTGCCAGCAGCGTAAATAGGCGGGGGGAGCAGTTCTTC. It codes for CASSVNRRGEQFF.